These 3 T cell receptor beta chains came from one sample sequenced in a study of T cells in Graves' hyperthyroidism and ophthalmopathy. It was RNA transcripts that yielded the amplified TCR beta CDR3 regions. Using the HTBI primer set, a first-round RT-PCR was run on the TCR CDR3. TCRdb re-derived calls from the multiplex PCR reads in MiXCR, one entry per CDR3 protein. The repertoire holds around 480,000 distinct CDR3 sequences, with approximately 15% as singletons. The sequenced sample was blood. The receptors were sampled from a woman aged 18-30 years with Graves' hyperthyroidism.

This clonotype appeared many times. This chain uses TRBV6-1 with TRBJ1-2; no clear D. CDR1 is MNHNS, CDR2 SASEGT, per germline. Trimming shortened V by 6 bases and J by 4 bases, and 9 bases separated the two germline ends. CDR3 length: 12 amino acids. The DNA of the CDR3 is TGTGCCAGCAGACTAGGTGTCTATGGCTACACCTTC. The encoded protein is CASRLGVYGYTF.

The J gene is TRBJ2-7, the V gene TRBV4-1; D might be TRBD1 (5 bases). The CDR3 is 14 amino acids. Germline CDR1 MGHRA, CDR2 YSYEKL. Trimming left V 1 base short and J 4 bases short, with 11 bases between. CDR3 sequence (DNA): TGCGCCAGCAGCCAAGGACAGTGGGGTTACGAGCAGTACGTC. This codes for CASSQGQWGYEQYV.

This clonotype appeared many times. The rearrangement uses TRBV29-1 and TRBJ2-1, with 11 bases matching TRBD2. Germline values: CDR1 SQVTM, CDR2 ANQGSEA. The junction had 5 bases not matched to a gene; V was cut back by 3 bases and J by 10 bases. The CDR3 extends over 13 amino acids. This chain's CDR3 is CSVEPSSGREQFF. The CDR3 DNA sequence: TGCAGCGTTGAGCCGTCTAGCGGGAGGGAGCAGTTCTTC.